This T cell receptor (beta chain) was sequenced during a study of blood T cell repertoires in COVID-19. Study-level information: T cells, B-cell-depleted T cells, or PBMCs provided the cDNA or gDNA that served as material.

The data were produced by immunoSEQ multiplex PCR, yet TCRdb's version contains in-frame clones alone and is incomplete. The table shows around 74,000 clones, with under 95% occurring only once. V lost 8 bases and J lost 4, with 15 bases in between. Germline V CDR1 and CDR2: MDHEN, SYDVKM. This CDR3 is 14 amino acids long. This sequence joins TRBV28 and TRBJ2-1, with D perhaps matching TRBD2 (6 bases). The sample was peripheral blood. This receptor was taken from a woman aged 80 or older with active or convalescent COVID-19. CDR3 sequence (DNA): TGTGCCAGCGGACGGGGGACGGAATACAATGAGCAGTTCTTC. Residues: CASGRGTEYNEQFF.